Following are 25 T cell receptor beta chains from one sample sequenced in a study of blood T cell repertoires in COVID-19. TCRdb keeps only in-frame clones here, not all; method: immunoSEQ multiplex PCR. The data show about 100,000 clones, with around 84% seen just once and approximately 27% held by the top ten. The material sequenced was peripheral blood. The receptors were gathered from a man in his sixties with acute or convalescent COVID-19.

The rearrangement uses TRBV7-2 and TRBJ2-1, with D unresolved. The CDR3 covers 13 residues. Trimming stripped 2 bases from V and 7 bases from J, with 9 bases between. Germline CDR1 is SGHTA and CDR2 is FQGNSA. CDR3 region: CASSLSWPNEQFF. CDR3 in DNA: TGTGCCAGCAGCTTAAGTTGGCCAAATGAGCAGTTCTTC.

The J gene is TRBJ1-1, the V gene TRBV29-1; 9 bases are a match to TRBD1. The CDR3 has 13 amino acids. The V gene's germline CDR1 is SQVTM and CDR2 ANQGSEA. Trimming cost V 7 bases and J 5 bases; bases outside gene matches: 8. The CDR3 loop is CSAQTGGGTEAFF. The CDR3 DNA sequence: TGCAGCGCACAGACAGGGGGGGGTACTGAAGCTTTCTTT.

V is TRBV7-2 and J is TRBJ1-1, with D possibly being TRBD1 (6 bases). V lost 2 bases and J 5 bases, leaving 12 bases between the germline ends. CDR3 length equals 14 residues. Germline V gene sequence: CDR1 SGHTA, CDR2 FQGNSA. The CDR3 DNA sequence: TGTGCCAGCAGCTTAACAGGGATAAAGACTGAAGCTTTCTTT. Its protein is CASSLTGIKTEAFF.

The chain couples TRBV14 to TRBJ2-1; 7 nucleotides agree with TRBD2. The J segment lost 12 bases and the V segment lost 2 bases, leaving 7 bases of the junction unmatched. Germline V gene sequence: CDR1 SGHDN, CDR2 FVKESK. The CDR3 spans 13 residues. The CDR3 DNA reads TGTGCCAGCAGCCAAACGGGAGGTACGGCGCAGTTCTTC. This translates into CASSQTGGTAQFF.

This chain connects TRBV6-2 or TRBV6-3 to TRBJ1-1, with 9 nucleotides matching TRBD1. The CDR3 contains 14 residues. The V gene end was trimmed by 4 bases and the J gene end by 6 bases; junction bases not matched to a gene: 6. The germline V gene has CDR1 MNHEY and CDR2 SVGEGT. Here the CDR3 reads CASSSLTGGAEAFF. The DNA for the CDR3 is TGTGCCAGCAGTTCCTTGACAGGGGGAGCTGAAGCTTTCTTT.

J is TRBJ1-3 and V is TRBV11-2, with D maybe TRBD1 (6 bases). Trimming pared 5 bases from V and 4 bases from J, leaving 18 bases between. Germline-derived CDR1 and CDR2 are SGHAT and FQNNGV. This CDR3 contains 16 residues. The CDR3 coding sequence is TGTGCCAGCAGCCTATTGGAAGGGGGAAGAGGAAACACCATATATTTT. The encoded protein is CASSLLEGGRGNTIYF.

V is TRBV9 and J is TRBJ2-5; D might be TRBD2 (6 bases). V was trimmed by 9 bases and J by 6 bases, leaving 15 bases between them. Germline V CDR1 and CDR2: SGDLS, YYNGEE. CDR3 length: 12 residues. CDR3 amino acids: CATVTGRKTQYF. For the CDR3, the DNA is TGTGCCACCGTGACGGGGAGGAAGACCCAGTACTTC.

The chain uses TRBV6-5 and TRBJ1-3, with D unclear. V shed 0 bases and J shed 0 bases, with 6 bases lying between them. Germline assignment: CDR1 MNHEY and CDR2 SVGAGI. CDR3 length: 15 amino acids. In DNA, the CDR3 is TGTGCCAGCAGTTACTCTTTAAACTCTGGAAACACCATATATTTT. As protein: CASSYSLNSGNTIYF.

This chain uses TRBV2 with TRBJ2-2, with a weak D call TRBD2 (6 bases). The CDR3 is 16 residues long. The V end lost 6 bases, the J end lost 0 bases, and 14 bases lay between the germline ends. The germline gives CDR1 SNHLY, CDR2 FYNNEI. This CDR3 reads CASSRDGGANTGELFF. CDR3 sequence (DNA): TGTGCCAGCAGCCGGGATGGCGGGGCGAACACCGGGGAGCTGTTTTTT.

The chain combines TRBV6-6 with TRBJ2-3; 8 nucleotides line up with TRBD1. From germline, CDR1 is MNHNY and CDR2 SVGAGI (reference sequence). J gave up 5 bases and V 6 bases, and 13 bases lay outside the gene matches. The CDR3 spans 16 residues. CDR3 DNA sequence: TGTGCCAGCAGAGACGGAGGACAGGGATTTGGAGATACGCAGTATTTT. This encodes CASRDGGQGFGDTQYF.

The chain carries TRBV28 and TRBJ1-2; D is uncertain. The CDR3 loop spans 16 amino acids. Trimming pared 1 base from V and 4 bases from J, leaving 16 bases between. The germline V gene encodes CDR1 MDHEN and CDR2 SYDVKM. Here the CDR3 DNA reads TGTGCCAGCAGTTTATCTGCGGATTATCTTGGCTATGGCTACACCTTC. It codes for CASSLSADYLGYGYTF.

The chain couples TRBV10-3 to TRBJ2-2; TRBD2 is a possible D gene (5 bases). The CDR3 loop spans 14 amino acids. V lost 6 bases, J lost 7 bases, and 15 bases lay in between. Germline CDR1 is ENHRY and CDR2 is SYGVKD. The CDR3 reads CAIRAAGNDGELFF. Here the CDR3 DNA reads TGTGCCATCAGGGCGGCGGGCAACGACGGGGAGCTGTTTTTT.

The chain carries TRBV5-1 and TRBJ2-7, with 9 bases aligning to TRBD1. V was pared by 0 bases and J by 6 bases, with 4 bases of the junction left unmatched. Per germline, CDR1 SGHRS and CDR2 YFSETQ. The CDR3 totals 14 residues. The CDR3 sequence is CASSLGTGAGEQYF. The CDR3 coding sequence is TGCGCCAGCAGCTTGGGGACAGGGGCGGGCGAGCAGTACTTC.

In nucleotides, the CDR3 is TGTGCCAGCTCATTAACTAGCCGGAGGATCGGGGAGCTGTTTTTT. Translating it yields CASSLTSRRIGELFF. The chain combines TRBV18 with TRBJ2-2, with a tentative D call TRBD2 (6 bases). CDR3 length: 15 residues. V lost 5 bases and J 7 bases, leaving 17 bases between the germline ends. Per germline, CDR1 KGHSH and CDR2 LQKENI.

The CDR3 loop is CASSLVGDRGTDTQYF. The CDR3 coding sequence is TGTGCCAGCAGCTTGGTGGGGGACAGGGGAACAGATACGCAGTATTTT. The chain combines TRBV5-6 with TRBJ2-3; TRBD1 aligns across 10 bases. CDR1 is SGHDT, CDR2 YYEEEE, per germline. This CDR3 is built from 16 residues. Trimming cost V 0 bases and J 3 bases; bases outside gene matches: 4.

J is TRBJ2-2 and V is TRBV28, with D tentatively TRBD1 (6 bases). Germline V gives CDR1 MDHEN, CDR2 SYDVKM. The CDR3 is 15 amino acids. V was pared by 4 bases and J by 2 bases, with 11 bases between. The CDR3 loop reads CASSSKQGNTGELFF. The CDR3, as DNA: TGTGCCAGCAGTTCCAAACAGGGTAACACCGGGGAGCTGTTTTTT.

J is TRBJ2-5 and V is TRBV29-1; 7 nucleotides agree with TRBD2. With 6 bases clipped from V and 4 bases from J, the junction kept 11 bases outside the gene matches. The CDR3 length is 14 residues. Germline V gene sequence: CDR1 SQVTM, CDR2 ANQGSEA. CDR3 sequence (DNA): TGCAGCGTCCGTTCCGGGGAGGGTGGAGAGACCCAGTACTTC. Its protein is CSVRSGEGGETQYF.

The chain joins TRBV5-1 to TRBJ2-5; D is unclear. This CDR3 comprises 12 residues. With 1 base removed from V and 7 bases from J, the gap between germline ends came to 8 bases. CDR1 is SGHRS and CDR2 is YFSETQ in the germline V gene. This chain's CDR3 is CASSLSRGTQYF. The DNA for the CDR3 is TGCGCCAGCAGCTTGTCTCGAGGGACCCAGTACTTC.

The J gene is TRBJ2-1, the V gene TRBV9; 8 nucleotides align to TRBD2. Germline CDR1 reads SGDLS; CDR2 reads YYNGEE. This CDR3 is built from 15 residues. V lost 2 bases, J lost 10 bases, and 11 bases stayed unmatched. This chain's CDR3 is CASSVTQGIAGEQFF. CDR3 coding DNA: TGTGCCAGCAGCGTCACCCAAGGGATAGCGGGGGAGCAGTTCTTC.

This clone was detected only a few times. J is TRBJ2-1 and V is TRBV9, with TRBD2 matching over 10 bases. This CDR3 spans 15 amino acids. J lost 9 bases, V lost 2 bases, and 8 bases had no gene match. Germline assignment: CDR1 SGDLS and CDR2 YYNGEE. CDR3 coding DNA: TGTGCCAGCAGCGTTCTAGCGGGAGTGAATGGTGAGCAGTTCTTC. Protein product: CASSVLAGVNGEQFF.

V and J are TRBV7-9 and TRBJ2-1; 11 bases line up with TRBD2. The germline V gene has CDR1 SEHNR and CDR2 FQNEAQ (reference sequence). The CDR3 has 18 residues. V lost 5 bases and J lost 2; bases outside the gene matches: 11. The CDR3 DNA reads as TGTGCCAGCAGCCCCTTTATTAGCGGGAGGGCCACCTACAATGAGCAGTTCTTC. Protein sequence: CASSPFISGRATYNEQFF.

The CDR3 nucleotides are TGTGCCAGTACCGATCGGGCCAGGGGGCTTTTAGATACGCAGTATTTT. Encoded protein: CASTDRARGLLDTQYF. The chain has TRBV19 and TRBJ2-3; 8 bases fit TRBD1. J lost 5 bases, V lost 7 bases, and 14 bases had no gene match. Germline V gene sequence: CDR1 LNHDA, CDR2 SQIVND (reference sequence). There are 16 residues in the CDR3.

V gene TRBV18 combines with J gene TRBJ2-7; TRBD1 matches 9 bases. Germline V CDR1 and CDR2: KGHSH, LQKENI. The CDR3 has 14 amino acids. Losses at the gene ends were 3 bases for V and 6 bases for J; bases not matched to a gene: 6. Written as DNA, the CDR3 is TGTGCCAGCTCACCCCTCGGGACAGGGAGCGAGCAGTACGTC. The encoded protein is CASSPLGTGSEQYV.

The chain carries TRBV5-6 and TRBJ1-6, with D possibly being TRBD1 (6 bases). CDR1 SGHDT and CDR2 YYEEEE come from the germline V gene. This CDR3 is built from 16 residues. Trimming removed 5 bases from V and 6 bases from J, with 18 bases in between. CDR3 DNA: TGTGCCAGCAGGGCGACAAATGGGGGCAGTAATTCACCCCTCCACTTT. It is translated as CASRATNGGSNSPLHF.

V usage is TRBV5-1 and J usage is TRBJ1-1; 8 positions match TRBD1. This CDR3 spans 14 amino acids. The V and J ends lost 4 bases and 1 base, in that order; junction bases with no gene match: 3. The germline gives CDR1 SGHRS, CDR2 YFSETQ. The CDR3 bases are TGCGCCAGCAGCATTGACAGGGGGAACACTGAAGCTTTCTTT. This codes for CASSIDRGNTEAFF.